The 7 T cell receptor beta chains presented below share a single source sample, sequenced in a study of shared clonotypes between healthy human individuals. TCRdb's copy holds only in-frame clones and misses some; the assay was immunoSEQ multiplex PCR. The sample contains about 670,000 clones, about 78% of which appear only once. The sample was memory CD4+ T cells sorted from blood. Subset here: CD45RA-negative fraction. The receptor source for this set is a woman in her 30s in good health.

The V gene is TRBV19, the J gene TRBJ2-7, with 12 bases fitting TRBD2. V shed 5 bases and J 3 bases; nucleotides not matched to a gene: 8. Germline values: CDR1 LNHDA, CDR2 SQIVND (reference sequence). The CDR3 consists of 16 residues. Here the CDR3 reads CASSPPGLAGNYEQYF. CDR3 sequence (DNA): TGTGCCAGTAGTCCCCCTGGACTAGCGGGAAACTACGAGCAGTACTTC.

V is TRBV20-1 and J is TRBJ1-1; weak D call: TRBD1 (5 bases). V lost 1 base to trimming and J lost 11 bases, with 11 bases between them. CDR1 and CDR2 (germline): DFQATT, SNEGSKA (reference sequence). The CDR3 length is 11 residues. CDR3 bases: TGCAGTGCTAGAGTTGGGACCCCTGCTTTCTTT. Translated: CSARVGTPAFF.

V gene TRBV6-5 combines with J gene TRBJ2-5; D perhaps matches TRBD1 (6 bases). CDR1 is MNHEY and CDR2 is SVGAGI in the germline V gene. This CDR3 is 13 amino acids long. V lost 4 bases and J lost 7, with 13 bases in between. CDR3 nucleotide sequence: TGTGCCAGCAGTTCTGGGACACACAGGACCCAGTACTTC. This encodes CASSSGTHRTQYF.

This clone was observed a handful of times. The chain has TRBV10-2 and TRBJ2-1; D is uncertain. The germline CDR1 and CDR2 sequences are WSHSY and SAAADI. Trimming removed 4 bases from V and 10 bases from J, with 8 bases in between. The CDR3 runs to 11 residues. The CDR3 DNA reads as TGCGCCAGCAGTGGACACCGGGAGCAGTTCTTC. Its translation: CASSGHREQFF.

J is TRBJ2-7 and V is TRBV7-9; D might be TRBD1 (5 bases). V was shortened by 1 base and J by 2 bases, with 15 bases between the two germline ends. Germline V gives CDR1 SEHNR, CDR2 FQNEAQ (reference sequence). This CDR3 region has 16 residues. This chain's CDR3 is CASSLVGPRTTYEQYF. The CDR3 region has the DNA TGTGCCAGCAGCTTAGTCGGGCCTCGGACAACCTACGAGCAGTACTTC.

This clone was seen only once. The chain combines TRBV19 with TRBJ2-2; D is perhaps TRBD2 (6 bases). The CDR3 is 14 residues long. V gave up 8 bases and J gave up 8 bases, with 18 bases separating them. Germline CDR1 reads LNHDA; CDR2 reads SQIVND (reference sequence). CDR3 in DNA: TGTGCCAGTGTTGGGACTTACCCACGGGGGGAGCTGTTTTTT. Translation gives CASVGTYPRGELFF.

The chain links TRBV6-4 to TRBJ2-1; 7 positions agree with TRBD2. J lost 9 bases, V lost 0 bases, and 2 bases had no gene match. CDR1 MRHNA and CDR2 SNTAGT come from the germline V gene. The CDR3 covers 13 residues. The chain's CDR3 is CASSDSERGEQFF. In DNA form, the CDR3 reads TGTGCCAGCAGTGACTCGGAGCGGGGTGAGCAGTTCTTC.